The next 15 T cell receptor beta chains were all read from a single sample in a study of T cell changes during pregnancy in multiple sclerosis (dated by TCRdb to about 2019). Receptor amplification or capture employed the immunoSEQ multiplex PCR assay. TCRdb provides this immuneACCESS table in a form limited to in-frame rearrangements. Some clones are lacking; in checked studies, under half of them reflect an unresolved V gene, and why the rest are absent is not known. The sample table holds about 70,000 clones, of which 92% were seen once. The ten biggest clones cover around 2.9% of the sample. The source was CD8+ T cells from peripheral blood mononuclear cells, collected in the third trimester of pregnancy. The receptors come from a female donor in good health, enrolled as a control in a pregnancy study.

The chain recombines TRBV13 with TRBJ2-3; 10 nucleotides line up with TRBD2. The CDR3 is made up of 17 amino acids. The V segment lost 2 bases and the J segment 5 bases; nucleotides outside the gene matches: 10. Germline assignment: CDR1 PRHDT and CDR2 FYEKMQ (reference sequence). The CDR3 sequence is CASSLLSSGGSQDTQYF. The DNA for the CDR3 is TGTGCCAGCAGCTTACTCTCTAGCGGGGGTTCACAAGATACGCAGTATTTT. The full variable domain, its missing parts supplied by reference TRBV13 and TRBJ2-3, is AAGVIQSPRHLIKEKRETATLKCYPIPRHDTVYWYQQGPGQDPQFLISFYEKMQSDKGSIPDRFSAQQFSDYHSELNMSSLELGDSALYFCASSLLSSGGSQDTQYFGPGTRLTVL.

CDR3 nucleotides: TGCGCCAGCAGCTTGAGGACACCCCCACAGTCCTACGAGCAGTACTTC. Protein: CASSLRTPPQSYEQYF. This chain links TRBV5-1 with TRBJ2-7; TRBD1 might be the D (5 bases). The CDR3 is made up of 16 amino acids. The V and J ends lost 1 base and 1 base respectively, with 15 bases between them. Germline V gene lookup returns CDR1 SGHRS and CDR2 YFSETQ.

The V call is TRBV11-2, the J call TRBJ1-3, with D possibly being TRBD1 (5 bases). The germline V gene has CDR1 SGHAT and CDR2 FQNNGV. The CDR3 extends over 13 amino acids. Trimming pared 3 bases from V and 4 bases from J, leaving 7 bases between. The CDR3: CASSFDRGNTIYF. The CDR3 DNA sequence: TGTGCCAGCAGCTTCGACAGAGGAAACACCATATATTTT.

The chain couples TRBV5-1 to TRBJ1-2; 8 bases agree with TRBD1. The length of the CDR3 is 15 residues. V lost 2 bases, J lost 8 bases, and 11 bases stayed unmatched. CDR1 SGHRS and CDR2 YFSETQ come from the germline V gene. The DNA for the CDR3 is TGCGCCAGCAGCTTCATACAGGGGGTTCTACGGGGCTACACCTTC. Protein sequence: CASSFIQGVLRGYTF.

With respect to this clone: A junction end diverges from the germline sequence, so it may reflect a read error. J is TRBJ1-1 and V is TRBV6-5; D unclear. Germline loops: CDR1 MNHEY, CDR2 SVGAGI. The CDR3 is made up of 12 amino acids. This CDR3 reads CASSYDLTEVFF. Written as DNA, the CDR3 is TGTGCCAGCAGTTACGATCTAACTGAAGTTTTCTTT.

V usage is TRBV5-4 and J usage is TRBJ2-5; D is possibly TRBD1 (5 bases). The germline CDR1 and CDR2 sequences are SGHNT and YYREEE (reference sequence). The V end lost 1 base, the J end lost 5 bases, and 12 bases lay between the germline ends. The CDR3 covers 14 residues. The CDR3 bases are TGTGCCAGCAGCTTGTTTGGGGCCTCCGAGACCCAGTACTTC. Amino acids: CASSLFGASETQYF.

This chain connects TRBV7-9 to TRBJ2-7; D perhaps matches TRBD1 (6 bases). This CDR3 is built from 12 residues. Germline CDR1 SEHNR, CDR2 FQNEAQ (reference sequence). Trimming left V 4 bases short and J 5 bases short, with 9 bases between. CDR3 sequence: CASSSPGDEQYF. In DNA, the CDR3 is TGTGCCAGCAGCTCACCAGGGGACGAGCAGTACTTC.

CDR3 in amino acids: CASSTWTGGKDDGELFF. CDR3 DNA sequence: TGTGCCAGTAGTACATGGACAGGGGGCAAGGATGACGGGGAGCTGTTTTTT. V gene TRBV19 combines with J gene TRBJ2-2; 11 nucleotides align to TRBD1. Per the germline V gene, CDR1 is LNHDA and CDR2 is SQIVND (reference sequence). The J segment lost 7 bases and the V segment lost 4 bases, leaving 11 bases of the junction unmatched. The CDR3 sequence is 17 residues long.

V gene TRBV29-1 combines with J gene TRBJ2-1; no clear D. Germline assignment: CDR1 SQVTM and CDR2 ANQGSEA. This CDR3 is 16 amino acids long. The V gene lost 1 base and the J gene lost 12 bases, with 25 bases spanning the gap. The CDR3 sequence is CSVEGPEIQLDRGQFF. Here the CDR3 DNA reads TGCAGCGTTGAAGGTCCGGAGATACAACTCGACCGAGGGCAGTTCTTC.

The rearrangement links TRBV27 to TRBJ2-5; the D is unclear. The CDR3 runs to 12 residues. V shed 9 bases and J shed 7 bases, with 15 bases lying between them. Germline V lookup: CDR1 MNHEY, CDR2 SMNVEV (reference sequence). CDR3 DNA: TGTGCCAGTTCGACATCGATAGGGACCCAGTACTTC. Its translation is CASSTSIGTQYF.

The gene calls are TRBV29-1 and TRBJ2-3; 14 positions agree with TRBD2. Per germline, CDR1 SQVTM and CDR2 ANQGSEA. CDR3 length: 17 amino acids. After removal of 0 bases from V and 2 bases from J, the junction contained 4 bases not matched to a gene. The DNA of the CDR3 is TGCAGCGTTGAAGATTGGGGACTAGCGGGGGCCACAGATACGCAGTATTTT. This encodes CSVEDWGLAGATDTQYF.

This sequence joins TRBV5-4 and TRBJ2-7, with D possibly matching TRBD2 (6 bases). The CDR3 is 13 residues long. Germline lookup yields CDR1 SGHNT and CDR2 YYREEE (reference sequence). Between the trimmed V and J ends, which lost 4 bases and 2 bases, there was a span of 10 bases. CDR3: CASSTGLTYEQYF. The CDR3 coding sequence is TGTGCCAGCAGCACGGGACTGACCTACGAGCAGTACTTC.

This chain links TRBV13 with TRBJ2-7; 8 bases map to TRBD1. The CDR3 has 13 residues. The germline CDR1 and CDR2 sequences are PRHDT and FYEKMQ (reference sequence). V was pared by 5 bases and J by 10 bases, with 10 bases of the junction left unmatched. The CDR3 reads CASSPVTGEQQYF. CDR3 sequence (DNA): TGTGCCAGCAGCCCGGTGACAGGGGAGCAACAGTACTTC.

The chain combines TRBV15 with TRBJ2-7; the match to TRBD2 covers 7 bases. Germline loops: CDR1 LNHNV, CDR2 YYDKDF (reference sequence). This CDR3 contains 12 residues. V lost 5 bases to trimming and J lost 4 bases; unmatched junction nucleotides: 2. DNA of the CDR3: TGTGCCACCAGCCCTAGCGGTTACGAGCAGTACTTC. Residues: CATSPSGYEQYF.

This clone is a singleton in its sample. The J gene is TRBJ1-6, the V gene TRBV4-1; 10 bases agree with TRBD1. The length of the CDR3 is 16 residues. J lost 3 bases, V lost 6 bases, and 5 bases had no gene match. Germline CDR1 is MGHRA and CDR2 is YSYEKL. Written as DNA, the CDR3 is TGCGCCAGCAGGGGGACAGGGGAAGGCTATAATTCACCCCTCCACTTT. It specifies CASRGTGEGYNSPLHF.